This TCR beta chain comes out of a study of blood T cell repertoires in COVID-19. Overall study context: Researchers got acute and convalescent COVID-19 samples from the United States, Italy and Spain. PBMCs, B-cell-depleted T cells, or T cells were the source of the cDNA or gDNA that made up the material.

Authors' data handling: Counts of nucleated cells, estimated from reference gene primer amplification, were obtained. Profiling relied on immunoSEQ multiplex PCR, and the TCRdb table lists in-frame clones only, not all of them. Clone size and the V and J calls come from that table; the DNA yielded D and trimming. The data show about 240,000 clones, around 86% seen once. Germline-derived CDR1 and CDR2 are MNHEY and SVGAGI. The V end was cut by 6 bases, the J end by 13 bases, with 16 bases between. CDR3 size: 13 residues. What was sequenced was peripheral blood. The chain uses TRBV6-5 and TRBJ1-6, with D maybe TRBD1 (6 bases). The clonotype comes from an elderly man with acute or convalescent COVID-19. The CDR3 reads CASRQSQGSPLHF. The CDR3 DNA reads TGTGCCAGCAGGCAATCCCAGGGGTCCCCCCTCCACTTT.